The 5 T cell receptor beta chains in this list originate from one sample, sequenced in a study of blood T cell repertoires in COVID-19. The repertoire was sequenced with immunoSEQ multiplex PCR; TCRdb's copy has only in-frame clones and lacks some. The repertoire holds 150,000 or so clones, with 75% to 85% as singletons. Material for sequencing was PBMCs or T cells enriched from blood (not recorded which). These receptor sequences come from a man aged 35 to 55 who had recovered from COVID-19.

The chain employs TRBV24-1 and TRBJ1-3; TRBD1 is a possible D gene (5 bases). CDR3 length: 15 residues. V gave up 9 bases and J gave up 0 bases, with 14 bases separating them. Germline values: CDR1 KGHDR, CDR2 SFDVKD. The CDR3 protein is CATVGTFDSGNTIYF. The CDR3 DNA reads TGTGCCACCGTCGGGACTTTCGACTCTGGAAACACCATATATTTT.

The CDR3 region is CASSFTFTGASYNEQFF. DNA for the CDR3: TGTGCCAGCAGCTTCACCTTTACAGGGGCATCCTACAATGAGCAGTTCTTC. The chain joins TRBV5-8 to TRBJ2-1; 7 bases fit TRBD1. The junction had 9 bases not matched to a gene; V was cut back by 2 bases and J by 1 base. This CDR3 region has 17 residues. Germline lookup yields CDR1 SGHTS and CDR2 YDEGEE.

This chain links TRBV6-5 with TRBJ1-2; tentative D call: TRBD1 (6 bases). This CDR3 is 14 amino acids long. V was trimmed by 5 bases and J by 5 bases, leaving 15 bases between them. CDR1 is MNHEY, CDR2 SVGAGI, per germline. The CDR3 nucleotides read TGTGCCAGCAGTCTCAATCAGGGGCGTTATGGCTACACCTTC. Translated: CASSLNQGRYGYTF.

The chain employs TRBV14 and TRBJ1-2; 9 nucleotides agree with TRBD1. Germline V gene lookup returns CDR1 SGHDN and CDR2 FVKESK. The CDR3 is made up of 15 amino acids. The junction had 7 bases not matched to a gene; V was cut back by 1 base and J by 7 bases. For the CDR3, the DNA is TGTGCCAGCAGCCAAGTCCAAGGACAGGGGCTTGGCTACACCTTC. Amino acid sequence: CASSQVQGQGLGYTF.

CDR3: CATSRDPGASLGGQETQYF. CDR3 nucleotide sequence: TGTGCCACCAGCAGAGATCCCGGGGCTTCCCTGGGGGGGCAAGAGACCCAGTACTTC. The rearrangement links TRBV15 to TRBJ2-5; 7 nucleotides agree with TRBD2. There are 19 residues in the CDR3. The V and J ends lost 0 bases and 2 bases, in that order; junction bases with no gene match: 15. CDR1 and CDR2 from the germline V gene are LNHNV and YYDKDF (reference sequence).